Presented here are 14 T cell receptor beta chains from one specimen sequenced in a study of cytomegalovirus exposure and HLA in healthy donors. 60 Vbeta and 13 Jbeta primers were used in PCR. Assay: immunoSEQ multiplex PCR; the TCRdb copy retains only in-frame clones and omits some. The table lists about 180,000 clones, more than 70% of them singletons. The material sequenced was PBMCs. These receptors all come from a girl between 10 and 17 years old in good health and CMV-seropositive.

This chain links TRBV5-1 with TRBJ1-3; D perhaps matches TRBD1 (6 bases). Trimming cost V 4 bases and J 0 bases, with 17 bases left between them. Germline CDR1 is SGHRS and CDR2 is YFSETQ. This CDR3 has 17 residues. The CDR3 coding sequence is TGCGCCAGCAGCCCCACACCGACGGACAGCTCTGGAAACACCATATATTTT. As protein: CASSPTPTDSSGNTIYF. Full variable domain (missing parts from reference TRBV5-1 and TRBJ1-3): KAGVTQTPRYLIKTRGQQVTLSCSPISGHRSVSWYQQTPGQGLQFLFEYFSETQRNKGNFPGRFSGRQFSNSRSEMNVSTLELGDSALYLCASSPTPTDSSGNTIYFGEGSWLTVV.

The V call is TRBV7-9, the J call TRBJ2-7; no definite D call. The germline V and J ends were trimmed by 4 bases and 4 bases, with 8 bases remaining between them. The germline gives CDR1 SEHNR, CDR2 FQNEAQ (reference sequence). CDR3 length: 12 amino acids. CDR3 coding DNA: TGTGCCAGCAGCTCGTACAAATACGAGCAGTACTTC. Translating gives CASSSYKYEQYF.

The gene calls are TRBV7-8 and TRBJ2-3; 8 nucleotides match TRBD1. Germline V gene sequence: CDR1 SGHVS, CDR2 FQNEAQ. This CDR3 region has 15 residues. With 1 base clipped from V and 3 bases from J, the junction kept 3 bases outside the gene matches. DNA of the CDR3: TGTGCCAGCAGCTTAGTAAGGGACAGGACAGATACGCAGTATTTT. It encodes CASSLVRDRTDTQYF.

J is TRBJ1-2 and V is TRBV7-3, with 12 bases fitting TRBD1. Germline CDR1 SGHTA, CDR2 FQGTGA. The CDR3 sequence is 17 residues long. Trimming removed 4 bases from V and 5 bases from J; junction bases left unmatched: 11. CDR3: CASSSNPGTGGGYGYTF. The CDR3 nucleotides are TGTGCCAGCAGCTCCAATCCCGGGACAGGGGGCGGGTATGGCTACACCTTC.

This clone was recorded a few times. V usage is TRBV5-6 and J usage is TRBJ1-4, with D tentatively TRBD1 (6 bases). The V and J ends lost 5 bases and 5 bases respectively, with 16 bases between them. Germline-derived CDR1 and CDR2 are SGHDT and YYEEEE. The CDR3 extends over 15 amino acids. CDR3 sequence reads: CASRSRVGQNEKLFF. As DNA, the CDR3 is TGTGCCAGCAGGTCGAGGGTTGGACAGAATGAAAAACTGTTTTTT.

The chain joins TRBV2 to TRBJ1-5, with D unresolved. V lost 2 bases and J 6 bases, leaving 8 bases between the germline ends. Germline loops: CDR1 SNHLY, CDR2 FYNNEI. The CDR3 has 13 residues. This CDR3 reads CASSEREAQPQHF. The DNA for the CDR3 is TGTGCCAGCAGTGAACGTGAGGCTCAGCCCCAGCATTTT. The whole variable domain, filled in from reference TRBV2 and TRBJ1-5, reads EPEVTQTPSHQVTQMGQEVILRCVPISNHLYFYWYRQILGQKVEFLVSFYNNEISEKSEIFDDQFSVERPDGSNFTLKIRSTKLEDSAMYFCASSEREAQPQHFGDGTRLSIL.

The chain joins TRBV13 to TRBJ2-2, with D maybe TRBD2 (5 bases). The CDR3 loop spans 16 amino acids. CDR1 is PRHDT and CDR2 is FYEKMQ in the germline V gene (reference sequence). V lost 2 bases and J lost 6, with 16 bases in between. In DNA, the CDR3 is TGTGCCAGCAGCTTACCCTCTCGGCGGGTCTCCGGGGAGCTGTTTTTT. This sequence encodes CASSLPSRRVSGELFF.

The V call is TRBV10-2, the J call TRBJ2-7; D is possibly TRBD2 (5 bases). Germline CDR1 reads WSHSY; CDR2 reads SAAADI. There are 12 residues in the CDR3. V lost 6 bases and J lost 1, with 7 bases in between. The DNA for the CDR3 is TGCGCCAGCAGGGACTTATCCTACGAGCAGTACTTC. Protein: CASRDLSYEQYF.

V is TRBV4-2 and J is TRBJ2-7; 9 bases fit TRBD2. The CDR3 has 15 residues. V was pared by 4 bases and J by 3 bases, with 7 bases of the junction left unmatched. Per germline, CDR1 LGHNA and CDR2 YNFKEQ. The CDR3 loop reads CASSPTGTSLYEQYF. CDR3 nucleotide sequence: TGTGCCAGCAGCCCGACCGGGACTAGCCTCTACGAGCAGTACTTC.

This clone showed up just once. The chain joins TRBV25-1 to TRBJ2-7, with D unresolved. The V and J ends lost 3 bases and 2 bases respectively, with 2 bases between them. This CDR3 has 11 residues. Germline CDR1 MGHDK, CDR2 SYGVNS. CDR3 sequence (DNA): TGTGCCAGCAGTGACACCTACGAGCAGTACTTC. Translated: CASSDTYEQYF.

The chain combines TRBV7-2 with TRBJ2-3; tentatively, D is TRBD2 (6 bases). The CDR3 extends over 15 amino acids. V lost 1 base, J lost 2 bases, and 10 bases lay in between. The V gene's germline CDR1 is SGHTA and CDR2 FQGNSA. The CDR3 bases are TGTGCCAGCAGCTTAGGTACTAGCATCACAGATACGCAGTATTTT. Its protein is CASSLGTSITDTQYF.

The chain carries TRBV5-8 and TRBJ2-3; D may be TRBD1 (5 bases). Germline V gene data show CDR1 as SGHTS and CDR2 as YDEGEE. V gave up 0 bases and J gave up 1 base, with 12 bases separating them. The CDR3 extends over 16 amino acids. The CDR3 coding sequence is TGTGCCAGCAGCTTGGACCGGGTAGGGGGCACAGATACGCAGTATTTT. Translating it yields CASSLDRVGGTDTQYF.

This clone was picked up one time. The chain has TRBV13 and TRBJ2-7, with 8 positions matching TRBD2. Losses at the gene ends were 6 bases for V and 3 bases for J; bases not matched to a gene: 4. Germline V lookup: CDR1 PRHDT, CDR2 FYEKMQ (reference sequence). The CDR3 has 13 amino acids. In DNA form, the CDR3 reads TGTGCCAGCAGTTACGGGACTAGCTACGAGCAGTACTTC. This encodes CASSYGTSYEQYF.

The V call is TRBV19, the J call TRBJ2-1; 8 positions agree with TRBD2. The CDR3 extends over 16 amino acids. The V gene end was trimmed by 4 bases and the J gene end by 1 base; junction bases not matched to a gene: 6. CDR1 LNHDA and CDR2 SQIVND come from the germline V gene (reference sequence). CDR3 nucleotides: TGTGCCAGTAGTACCCTACTAGCGGCGTCCTACAATGAGCAGTTCTTC. Translation gives CASSTLLAASYNEQFF.